This T cell receptor (beta chain) is from a study of Ad26.COV2.S vaccination and SARS-CoV-2 variants. Overall study context: In the study, Ad26.COV2.S was injected intramuscularly once, or twice 56 days apart.

Trimming removed 4 bases from V and 7 bases from J, with 8 bases in between. Germline V gene lookup returns CDR1 SGHTS and CDR2 YDEGEE. The CDR3 runs to 12 residues. General study results and limits: Across vaccine and placebo recipients, the breadth of non-spike TCRs was similar.

Worth noting for this clone: Its antigen is not known.

Treatment indicated: approximately 18 received Ad26.COV2.S at low or high dose, single or two shots; about five received placebo; per-sample allocation not given. All samples were drawn on day 63, counting from the first vaccine or placebo injection. The repertoire was sequenced with immunoSEQ multiplex PCR; TCRdb's copy has only in-frame clones and lacks some. The sample consists of around 270,000 clones, around 90% of them appearing once. Material: peripheral blood, obtained in a trial of Ad26.COV2.S vaccine versus placebo. The sequence derives from a person aged 18-65 years who received the Ad26.COV2.S COVID-19 vaccine or a placebo. V is TRBV5-8 and J is TRBJ1-4; no firm D call. The chain's CDR3 is CASSLRAEKLFF. CDR3 sequence (DNA): TGTGCCAGCAGCCTGCGGGCTGAAAAACTGTTTTTT. Combining the CDR3 with reference TRBV5-8 and TRBJ1-4 gives the whole variable domain EAGVTQSPTHLIKTRGQQATLRCSPISGHTSVYWYQQALGLGLQFLLWYDEGEERNRGNFPPRFSGRQFPNYSSELNVNALELEDSALYLCASSLRAEKLFFGSGTQLSVL.